These 27 T cell receptor beta chains originate from one sample sequenced in a study of blood T cell repertoires in COVID-19. Sequenced by immunoSEQ multiplex PCR; TCRdb stores in-frame clones only, minus some. The table includes some 94,000 clones, 87% detected once. Material: peripheral blood. The source of these receptors is a woman aged 60-75 years with COVID-19, enrolled during active disease.

The chain joins TRBV6-2 or TRBV6-3 to TRBJ2-3, with 15 bases aligning to TRBD2. J gave up 3 bases and V 5 bases, and 3 bases lay outside the gene matches. This CDR3 comprises 16 residues. Germline lookup yields CDR1 MNHEY and CDR2 SVGEGT. The CDR3 DNA follows: TGTGCCAGCAGTAGGGGACTAGCGGGGGGAACAGATACGCAGTATTTT. It codes for CASSRGLAGGTDTQYF.

The chain has TRBV7-9 and TRBJ1-2; D is ambiguous. Germline CDR1 reads SEHNR; CDR2 reads FQNEAQ (reference sequence). V gave up 1 base and J gave up 8 bases, with 11 bases separating them. The CDR3 loop spans 13 amino acids. The CDR3 DNA is TGTGCCAGCAGCTTAGGTTCGGAGAGAGGCTACACCTTC. Protein product: CASSLGSERGYTF. The full variable domain, in which reference TRBV7-9 and TRBJ1-2 provide the parts outside the CDR3, is DTGVSQNPRHKITKRGQNVTFRCDPISEHNRLYWYRQTLGQGPEFLTYFQNEAQLEKSRLLSDRFSAERPKGSFSTLEIQRTEQGDSAMYLCASSLGSERGYTFGSGTRLTVV.

This chain links TRBV7-9 with TRBJ2-7; tentative D call: TRBD1 (5 bases). Trimming pared 6 bases from V and 6 bases from J, leaving 12 bases between. The CDR3 is 12 residues long. Germline V gives CDR1 SEHNR, CDR2 FQNEAQ (reference sequence). The CDR3 loop reads CASRSREGEQYF. Here the CDR3 DNA reads TGTGCCAGCAGGTCCAGGGAAGGCGAGCAGTACTTC.

V and J are TRBV4-1 and TRBJ2-5, with 7 nucleotides matching TRBD2. The V gene end was trimmed by 1 base and the J gene end by 1 base; junction bases not matched to a gene: 6. The CDR3 is 16 amino acids. Germline-derived CDR1 and CDR2 are MGHRA and YSYEKL. Here the CDR3 DNA reads TGCGCCAGCAGCCAAGCGCGGGGGAGTCTCCAAGAGACCCAGTACTTC. The encoded protein is CASSQARGSLQETQYF.

The V call is TRBV29-1, the J call TRBJ1-1; 7 positions agree with TRBD1. CDR3 length: 13 residues. CDR1 and CDR2 (germline): SQVTM, ANQGSEA. Unmatched junction bases numbered 10, after V lost 7 bases and J lost 5 bases. CDR3 amino acids: CSAREGARTEAFF. The DNA of the CDR3 is TGCAGCGCTCGCGAGGGGGCCCGGACTGAAGCTTTCTTT.

This chain connects TRBV5-5 to TRBJ1-2, with D perhaps TRBD1 (6 bases). From germline, CDR1 is SGHKS and CDR2 YYEKEE (reference sequence). The CDR3 is 15 residues long. Deletions cut 6 bases from V and 2 bases from J, with 17 bases between. This CDR3 reads CASNPMMTGNYGYTF. CDR3 bases: TGTGCCAGCAACCCCATGATGACAGGAAACTATGGCTACACCTTC.

The chain combines TRBV7-9 with TRBJ2-1; TRBD1 matches at 7 bases. V dropped 5 bases and J dropped 5; count of bases not matched to a gene: 12. This CDR3 is built from 16 residues. Germline V gives CDR1 SEHNR, CDR2 FQNEAQ (reference sequence). The CDR3: CASSRLDREINNEQFF. Here the CDR3 DNA reads TGTGCCAGCAGCAGACTTGACAGGGAAATCAACAATGAGCAGTTCTTC.

The V call is TRBV2, the J call TRBJ2-3; the match to TRBD2 covers 8 bases. CDR1 and CDR2 from the germline V gene are SNHLY and FYNNEI. Losses at the gene ends were 3 bases for V and 5 bases for J; bases not matched to a gene: 4. This CDR3 is built from 14 residues. The CDR3 protein is CASSDSGGRDTQYF. The CDR3 nucleotides read TGTGCCAGCAGTGACAGCGGGGGACGAGATACGCAGTATTTT.

A few counts support this clone. V and J are TRBV9 and TRBJ2-5; possible D gene TRBD2, 6 bases. The CDR3 spans 13 residues. Germline lookup yields CDR1 SGDLS and CDR2 YYNGEE. The V and J ends lost 2 bases and 5 bases respectively, with 10 bases between them. The CDR3 is CASSVSGEETQYF. In DNA form, the CDR3 reads TGTGCCAGCAGCGTTAGCGGAGAGGAGACCCAGTACTTC.

The rearrangement links TRBV30 to TRBJ2-1; D remains unclear. Germline assignment: CDR1 GTSNPN and CDR2 SVGIG (reference sequence). CDR3 size: 13 residues. The V and J ends lost 4 bases and 0 bases respectively, with 7 bases between them. CDR3 protein: CAWKWSSYNEQFF. The CDR3 nucleotides are TGTGCCTGGAAGTGGAGCTCCTACAATGAGCAGTTCTTC.

This chain uses TRBV10-2 with TRBJ2-3, with 8 bases matching TRBD1. The germline gives CDR1 WSHSY, CDR2 SAAADI. V was pared by 3 bases and J by 4 bases, with 3 bases of the junction left unmatched. The CDR3 spans 14 residues. CDR3 amino acids: CASSEQGGPDTQYF. The CDR3 bases are TGCGCCAGCAGTGAACAGGGGGGTCCAGATACGCAGTATTTT.

The CDR3 DNA is TGTGCCAGCAGCGGGACAGGGGGCAACAACTATGGCTACACCTTC. This codes for CASSGTGGNNYGYTF. This sequence joins TRBV9 and TRBJ1-2; 11 nucleotides align to TRBD1. The CDR3 is made up of 15 amino acids. The germline CDR1 and CDR2 sequences are SGDLS and YYNGEE. With 3 bases clipped from V and 2 bases from J, the junction kept 3 bases outside the gene matches.

This clone was seen a handful of times. Written as DNA, the CDR3 is TGTGCCAGCAGTACGACAGGGAGAGGAAACACCATATATTTT. This encodes CASSTTGRGNTIYF. V is TRBV6-2 or TRBV6-3 and J is TRBJ1-3; TRBD1 matches 7 bases. The CDR3 runs to 14 residues. V was clipped by 5 bases and J by 4 bases; unmatched bases: 5. Germline V lookup: CDR1 MNHEY, CDR2 SVGEGT.

V gene TRBV4-2 combines with J gene TRBJ1-1; TRBD1 matches at 10 bases. The CDR3 is made up of 16 amino acids. Germline V gene sequence: CDR1 LGHNA, CDR2 YNFKEQ. V shed 3 bases, J shed 6 bases, and the junction held 10 bases outside the gene matches. CDR3 protein: CASSHTTGGVVSEAFF. CDR3 in DNA: TGTGCCAGCAGCCATACGACAGGGGGCGTAGTCTCTGAAGCTTTCTTT.

This chain links TRBV7-9 with TRBJ2-7, with 12 bases that match TRBD1. Losses at the gene ends were 7 bases for V and 7 bases for J; bases not matched to a gene: 11. The CDR3 runs 15 residues. Germline V gives CDR1 SEHNR, CDR2 FQNEAQ (reference sequence). CDR3 loop: CASTKLGTGGEEQYF. The CDR3 DNA reads as TGTGCCAGCACCAAACTAGGGACAGGGGGCGAAGAGCAGTACTTC.

The chain uses TRBV5-6 and TRBJ2-3; TRBD2 might be the D (6 bases). The CDR3 covers 16 residues. V was cut by 4 bases and J by 0 bases, with 15 bases left in between. Per the germline V gene, CDR1 is SGHDT and CDR2 is YYEEEE. As DNA, the CDR3 is TGTGCCAGCAGCCTTCGGGCTAGCGCAAGCACAGATACGCAGTATTTT. Its protein is CASSLRASASTDTQYF.

The chain recombines TRBV28 with TRBJ1-5; 10 nucleotides match TRBD1. CDR1 is MDHEN and CDR2 is SYDVKM in the germline V gene. The CDR3 sequence is 18 residues long. The V and J ends lost 2 bases and 0 bases, in that order; junction bases with no gene match: 7. The CDR3 here is CASSLRTGGSNSNQPQHF. DNA for the CDR3: TGTGCCAGCAGTTTACGGACAGGGGGGTCAAATAGCAATCAGCCCCAGCATTTT.

The genes are TRBV7-6 and TRBJ2-7; 8 nucleotides match TRBD2. The CDR3 contains 15 residues. Germline lookup yields CDR1 SGHVS and CDR2 FNYEAQ. V trimming: 5 bases; J trimming: 2 bases; junction bases outside the gene matches: 8. CDR3 bases: TGTGCCAGCAGCCCCCAGAGCGGGGGACCCTACGAGCAGTACTTC. Translation gives CASSPQSGGPYEQYF. Complete variable domain (other parts from reference TRBV7-6 and TRBJ2-7): GAGVSQSPRYKVTKRGQDVALRCDPISGHVSLYWYRQALGQGPEFLTYFNYEAQQDKSGLPNDRFSAERPEGSISTLTIQRTEQRDSAMYRCASSPQSGGPYEQYFGPGTRLTVT.

The chain couples TRBV7-9 to TRBJ2-1; 12 positions match TRBD2. This CDR3 comprises 15 residues. The V gene's germline CDR1 is SEHNR and CDR2 FQNEAQ (reference sequence). J was trimmed by 6 bases and V by 5 bases; bases with no gene match: 5. The CDR3 here is CASSRLAGAGNEQFF. Written as DNA, the CDR3 is TGTGCCAGCAGCCGACTAGCGGGGGCGGGCAATGAGCAGTTCTTC.

The chain couples TRBV6-2 or TRBV6-3 to TRBJ2-3; 8 nucleotides line up with TRBD2. The germline V gene encodes CDR1 MNHEY and CDR2 SVGEGT. J lost 6 bases, V lost 6 bases, and 14 bases had no gene match. CDR3 length: 16 amino acids. This CDR3 is CASSLRRPGLGDTQYF. As DNA, the CDR3 is TGTGCCAGCAGCCTACGCCGCCCGGGACTAGGGGATACGCAGTATTTT.

This chain links TRBV20-1 with TRBJ2-1; the match to TRBD2 covers 7 bases. Germline-derived CDR1 and CDR2 are DFQATT and SNEGSKA (reference sequence). CDR3 size: 13 residues. The ends lost 3 bases at V and 5 bases at J; junction bases unmatched: 4. CDR3 DNA sequence: TGCAGTGCTAGTTCCCTAGCGGACAATGAGCAGTTCTTC. It is translated as CSASSLADNEQFF.

The gene calls are TRBV20-1 and TRBJ1-4; D uncertain. Per the germline V gene, CDR1 is DFQATT and CDR2 is SNEGSKA (reference sequence). Between the trimmed V and J ends, which lost 5 bases and 6 bases, there was a span of 4 bases. This CDR3 has 10 residues. The CDR3 coding sequence is TGCAGTGCTCCATATGAAAAACTGTTTTTT. This gives the protein CSAPYEKLFF.

The chain carries TRBV29-1 and TRBJ1-2; TRBD1 agrees at 7 bases. The CDR3 runs 17 residues. In germline, CDR1 is SQVTM, CDR2 ANQGSEA. Germline trimming cut 2 bases from V and 4 bases from J; bases unmatched to any gene: 16. The CDR3 sequence: CSVEPRDSRIGGYGYTF. For the CDR3, the DNA is TGCAGCGTTGAACCCCGGGACAGCCGGATTGGTGGCTATGGCTACACCTTC. Looking up the rest from reference TRBV29-1 and TRBJ1-2 gives the full variable domain: SAVISQKPSRDICQRGTSLTIQCQVDSQVTMMFWYRQQPGQSLTLIATANQGSEATYESGFVIDKFPISRPNLTFSTLTVSNMSPEDSSIYLCSVEPRDSRIGGYGYTFGSGTRLTVV.

The rearrangement joins TRBV6-5 to TRBJ2-7; a possible D gene is TRBD1 (5 bases). Germline assignment: CDR1 MNHEY and CDR2 SVGAGI. Trimming stripped 2 bases from V and 0 bases from J, with 8 bases between. This CDR3 has 14 residues. Here the CDR3 DNA reads TGTGCCAGCAGTTACACAGGAAGCTCCTACGAGCAGTACTTC. Amino acid sequence: CASSYTGSSYEQYF.

The rearrangement uses TRBV4-2 and TRBJ1-2, with TRBD1 as a possible D gene (6 bases). Trimming pared 1 base from V and 4 bases from J, leaving 10 bases between. Germline V lookup: CDR1 LGHNA, CDR2 YNFKEQ. The CDR3 loop spans 14 amino acids. In nucleotides, the CDR3 is TGTGCCAGCAGCCAAGGGACAGACAGCTATGGCTACACCTTC. Its protein is CASSQGTDSYGYTF.

This chain connects TRBV7-8 to TRBJ2-7; 7 nucleotides match TRBD1. CDR1 and CDR2 (germline): SGHVS, FQNEAQ. The CDR3 contains 15 residues. Germline trimming cut 5 bases from V and 0 bases from J; bases unmatched to any gene: 7. CDR3 region: CASSPGQAYSYEQYF. As DNA, the CDR3 is TGTGCCAGCAGCCCCGGACAGGCCTACTCCTACGAGCAGTACTTC. The full variable domain, with the rest looked up from reference TRBV7-8 and TRBJ2-7, is GAGVSQSPRYKVAKRGQDVALRCDPISGHVSLFWYQQALGQGPEFLTYFQNEAQLDKSGLPSDRFFAERPEGSVSTLKIQRTQQEDSAVYLCASSPGQAYSYEQYFGPGTRLTVT.

This clone was recorded only once. This rearrangement joins TRBV15 to TRBJ1-4, with D possibly being TRBD1 (6 bases). The CDR3 covers 16 residues. Germline-derived CDR1 and CDR2 are LNHNV and YYDKDF (reference sequence). Trimming pared 3 bases from V and 6 bases from J, leaving 17 bases between. The CDR3 DNA reads TGTGCCACCAGCAGCGACGGATACAGGGTCCATGAAAAACTGTTTTTT. Amino acid sequence: CATSSDGYRVHEKLFF.